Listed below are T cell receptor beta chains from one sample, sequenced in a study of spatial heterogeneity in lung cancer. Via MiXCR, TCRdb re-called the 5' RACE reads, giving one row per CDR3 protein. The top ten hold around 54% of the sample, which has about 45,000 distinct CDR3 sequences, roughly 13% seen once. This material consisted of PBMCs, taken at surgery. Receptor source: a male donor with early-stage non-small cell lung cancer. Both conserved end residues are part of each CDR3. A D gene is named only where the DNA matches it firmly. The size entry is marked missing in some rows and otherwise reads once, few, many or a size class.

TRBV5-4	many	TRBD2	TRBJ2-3	TGTGCCAGCAGCTTGGATAGCGGGAGTGCAGATACGCAGTATTTT	CASSLDSGSADTQYF
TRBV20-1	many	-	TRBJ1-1	TGCAGTGCGTTCCACATGAACACTGAAGCTTTCTTT	CSAFHMNTEAFF
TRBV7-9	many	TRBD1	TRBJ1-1	TGTGCCAGCAGCGCTGACAGGGGGTGGACTGAAGCTTTCTTT	CASSADRGWTEAFF
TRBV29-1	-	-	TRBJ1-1	TGCAGCACCAGACAGGTAGATGAAGCTTTCTTT	CSTRQVDEAFF
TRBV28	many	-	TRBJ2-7	TGTGCCAGCAGTTCCGGACAGAACTACGAGCAGTACTTC	CASSSGQNYEQYF
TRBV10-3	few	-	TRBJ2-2	TGTGCCGTTGGAAGGGGCACCTGGAACACCGGGGAGCTGTTTTTT	CAVGRGTWNTGELFF
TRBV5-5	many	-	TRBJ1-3	TGTGCCAGCACCCCTGATGGAGGGCGAAACACCATATATTTT	CASTPDGGRNTIYF
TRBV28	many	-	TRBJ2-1	TGTGCCAGCAGTTTTTGGAGGGACAATGAGCAGTTCTTC	CASSFWRDNEQFF
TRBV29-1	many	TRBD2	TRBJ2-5	TGCAGCGTAACCCTAGCGGACGGGGAGACCCAGTACTTC	CSVTLADGETQYF
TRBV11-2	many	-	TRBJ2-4	TGTGCCAGCAGCTCTGGCTTCAAAAACATTCAGTACTTC	CASSSGFKNIQYF
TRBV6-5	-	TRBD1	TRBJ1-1	TGTGCCAGCAGTTACGACAGGGAGGTCGCTGAAGCTTTCTTT	CASSYDREVAEAFF
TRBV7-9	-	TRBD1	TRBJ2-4	TGTGCCAGCAGCTCCGGTTTGGGACAGGGGGCGCGTGACATCCAGTACTTC	CASSSGLGQGARDIQYF
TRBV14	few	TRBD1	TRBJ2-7	TGTGCCAGCAGCCGGGACAGGGGAACCTACGAGCAGTACTTC	CASSRDRGTYEQYF
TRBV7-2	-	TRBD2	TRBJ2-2	TGTGCCAGCACCAGGAGCGGGGGGAACACCGGGGAGCTGTTTTTT	CASTRSGGNTGELFF
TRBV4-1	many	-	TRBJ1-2	TGCGCCAGCAGCCAAGCGGAGAGGCGTGGCTACACCTTC	CASSQAERRGYTF
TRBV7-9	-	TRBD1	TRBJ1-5	TGTGCCAGCAGCGAAAAGGGGGCGGGCAATCAGCCCCAGCATTTT	CASSEKGAGNQPQHF
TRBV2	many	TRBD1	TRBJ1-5	TGTGCCAGCCGGGACAGTAGCAATCAGCCCCAGCATTTT	CASRDSSNQPQHF
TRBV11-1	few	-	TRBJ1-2	TGTGCCAGCAGCTTTGGACCGGGAAATAACTATGGCTACACCTTC	CASSFGPGNNYGYTF
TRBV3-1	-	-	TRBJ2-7	TGTGCCAGCAGCCAAGGGACCTCGACGAGAGAGCAGTACTTC	CASSQGTSTREQYF
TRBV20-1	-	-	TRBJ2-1	TGCAGTGCTAGAGGACTAGACTGGGGGAATGAGCAGTTCTTC	CSARGLDWGNEQFF
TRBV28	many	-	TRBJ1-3	TGTGCCATCATCGGGACTAATGGAAACACCATATATTTT	CAIIGTNGNTIYF
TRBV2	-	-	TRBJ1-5	TGTGCCAGCAAGCGGGACAACAATCAGCCCCAGCATTTT	CASKRDNNQPQHF
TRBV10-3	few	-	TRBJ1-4	TGTGCCATCAGTGGGATCGGGGAAAAACTGTTTTTT	CAISGIGEKLFF
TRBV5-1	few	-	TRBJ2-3	TGCGCCAGCAGCTCCTCGTCCCCCAGAGGCTTGGTGGAAACGCAGTATTTT	CASSSSSPRGLVETQYF
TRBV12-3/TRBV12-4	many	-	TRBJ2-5	TGTGCCAGCAGCTTGGACACAAGAGAGACCCAGTACTTC	CASSLDTRETQYF
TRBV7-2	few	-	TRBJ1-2	TGTGCCAGCAGCCCTTACCTGGGGGGACAAGCCAACTATGGCTACACCTTC	CASSPYLGGQANYGYTF
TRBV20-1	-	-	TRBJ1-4	TGCAGTGCTAGTCCCGGAGCTTACAATGAAAAACTGTTTTTT	CSASPGAYNEKLFF
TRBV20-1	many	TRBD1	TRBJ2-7	TGCAGTGCTAGAGATTTACAGGGGAGCACCTACGAGCAGTACTTC	CSARDLQGSTYEQYF
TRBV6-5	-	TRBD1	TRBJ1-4	TGTGCCAGCAGTTTCTTGACCAGGGGGCGGCGGAATGAAAAACTGTTTTTT	CASSFLTRGRRNEKLFF
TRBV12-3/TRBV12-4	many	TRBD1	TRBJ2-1	TGTGCCAGCAGTGCCCAACAGGGGGCGGGGAATGAGCAGTTCTTC	CASSAQQGAGNEQFF
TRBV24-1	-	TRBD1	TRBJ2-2	TGTGCCACCAGTGATTCGGGACAGGGGGCCCCCGGGGAGCTGTTTTTT	CATSDSGQGAPGELFF
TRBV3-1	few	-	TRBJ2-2	TGTGCCAGCAGGGACGGACGGAACACCGGGGAGCTGTTTTTT	CASRDGRNTGELFF
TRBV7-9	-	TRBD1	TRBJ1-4	TGTGCCAGCAGCCAAGACAGGGGTAAACTGTTTTTT	CASSQDRGKLFF
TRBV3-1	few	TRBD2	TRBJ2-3	TGTGCCAGCAGCACGACGCTAGCGGGAGGGCCGGGAGATACGCAGTATTTT	CASSTTLAGGPGDTQYF
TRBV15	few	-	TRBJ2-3	TGTGCCACCAGCCACCAAAGGTTGGCGGGGACTCATACGCAGTATTTT	CATSHQRLAGTHTQYF
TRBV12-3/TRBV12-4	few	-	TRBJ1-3	TGTGCCAGCAGGGCGGGATACTCTGGAAACACCATATATTTT	CASRAGYSGNTIYF
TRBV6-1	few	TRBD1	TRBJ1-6	TGTGCCAGCAGTTGGGACAGGATCAGCTCCTATAATTCACCCCTCCACTTT	CASSWDRISSYNSPLHF
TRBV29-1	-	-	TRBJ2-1	TGCAGCGTTGATGTTCAGGTCCTGCTCTTC	CSVDVQVLLF